Below, 7 T cell receptor beta chains from the same sample are listed, as sequenced in a study of cytomegalovirus exposure and HLA in healthy donors. This PCR relied on a set of 60 Vbeta primers and 13 Jbeta primers. Assay: immunoSEQ multiplex PCR; the TCRdb copy retains only in-frame clones and omits some. The table has 65,000 to 85,000 clones, around three quarters seen once. Material: PBMCs. These TCRs come from a woman between 35 and 50 years old in good health and CMV-seropositive.

V is TRBV30 and J is TRBJ2-5; TRBD2 is a possible D gene (7 bases). Germline CDR1 and CDR2: GTSNPN and SVGIG (reference sequence). Trimming left V 2 bases short and J 2 bases short, with 15 bases between. This CDR3 contains 15 residues. CDR3 sequence: CAWSSARGRQETQYF. For the CDR3, the DNA is TGTGCCTGGAGTTCGGCGCGGGGGCGTCAAGAGACCCAGTACTTC.

The count of this clone is one. The chain recombines TRBV5-1 with TRBJ2-1; 9 positions agree with TRBD2. The CDR3 extends over 16 amino acids. Trimming at V came to 1 base and at J to 9 bases, leaving 11 bases not matched to a gene. From germline, CDR1 is SGHRS and CDR2 YFSETQ. The CDR3 here is CASSLRVLAGTSEQFF. In DNA, the CDR3 is TGCGCCAGCAGCTTGAGGGTGCTAGCGGGGACCAGTGAGCAGTTCTTC.

The chain carries TRBV18 and TRBJ1-5; 7 bases agree with TRBD1. Germline-derived CDR1 and CDR2 are KGHSH and LQKENI. The trim removed 3 bases at V and 6 bases at J, leaving 8 bases unmatched. The length of the CDR3 is 15 residues. The CDR3 is CASSPSGQLFQPQHF. The CDR3 DNA follows: TGTGCCAGCTCACCCTCGGGACAGCTCTTTCAGCCCCAGCATTTT.

This chain joins TRBV6-1 and TRBJ1-2; D might be TRBD1 (6 bases). V was pared by 6 bases and J by 7 bases, with 18 bases between. The CDR3 spans 14 residues. Germline V lookup: CDR1 MNHNS, CDR2 SASEGT. CDR3 loop: CASSENRRGGGYTF. In nucleotides, the CDR3 is TGTGCCAGCAGCGAAAACCGGAGAGGGGGTGGCTACACCTTC.

This clone was detected only a few times. This chain uses TRBV5-1 with TRBJ2-7, with 7 bases that match TRBD1. With V trimmed by 2 bases and J by 3 bases, 8 bases remained unmatched. CDR3 length equals 15 residues. The germline V gene has CDR1 SGHRS and CDR2 YFSETQ. CDR3 residues: CASSFTQGTGYEQYF. DNA for the CDR3: TGCGCCAGCAGCTTCACACAGGGGACGGGCTACGAGCAGTACTTC. The variable domain in full, completed from reference TRBV5-1 and TRBJ2-7, reads KAGVTQTPRYLIKTRGQQVTLSCSPISGHRSVSWYQQTPGQGLQFLFEYFSETQRNKGNFPGRFSGRQFSNSRSEMNVSTLELGDSALYLCASSFTQGTGYEQYFGPGTRLTVT.

The V and J genes are TRBV5-4 and TRBJ2-3; D might be TRBD2 (5 bases). Germline V lookup: CDR1 SGHNT, CDR2 YYREEE (reference sequence). This CDR3 has 16 amino acids. V lost 4 bases and J lost 4, with 19 bases in between. The CDR3 protein is CASSPRTSVPADTQYF. The CDR3 DNA is TGTGCCAGCAGCCCTAGGACTTCCGTTCCCGCAGATACGCAGTATTTT. The whole variable domain, filled in from reference TRBV5-4 and TRBJ2-3, reads ETGVTQSPTHLIKTRGQQVTLRCSSQSGHNTVSWYQQALGQGPQFIFQYYREEENGRGNFPPRFSGLQFPNYSSELNVNALELDDSALYLCASSPRTSVPADTQYFGPGTRLTVL.

V usage is TRBV6-5 and J usage is TRBJ1-2; 9 positions agree with TRBD1. Germline V gene data show CDR1 as MNHEY and CDR2 as SVGAGI. V lost 0 bases, J lost 1 base, and 3 bases stayed unmatched. The CDR3 spans 16 residues. In DNA, the CDR3 is TGTGCCAGCAGTTACTCTGGGACAGGGATTAACTATGGCTACACCTTC. This translates into CASSYSGTGINYGYTF.